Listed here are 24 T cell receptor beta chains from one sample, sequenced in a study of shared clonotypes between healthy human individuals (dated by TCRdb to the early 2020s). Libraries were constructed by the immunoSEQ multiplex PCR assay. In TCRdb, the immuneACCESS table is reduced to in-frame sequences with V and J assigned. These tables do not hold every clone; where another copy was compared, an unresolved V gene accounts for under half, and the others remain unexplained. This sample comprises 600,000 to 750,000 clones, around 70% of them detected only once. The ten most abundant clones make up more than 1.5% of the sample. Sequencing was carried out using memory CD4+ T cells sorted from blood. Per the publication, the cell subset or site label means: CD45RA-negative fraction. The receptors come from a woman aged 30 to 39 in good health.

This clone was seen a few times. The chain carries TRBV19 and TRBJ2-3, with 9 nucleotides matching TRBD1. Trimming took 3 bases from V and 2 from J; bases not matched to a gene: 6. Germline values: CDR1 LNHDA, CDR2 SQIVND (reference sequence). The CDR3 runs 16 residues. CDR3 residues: CASSIGTGPVTDTQYF. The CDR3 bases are TGTGCCAGTAGTATCGGGACAGGGCCTGTCACAGATACGCAGTATTTT.

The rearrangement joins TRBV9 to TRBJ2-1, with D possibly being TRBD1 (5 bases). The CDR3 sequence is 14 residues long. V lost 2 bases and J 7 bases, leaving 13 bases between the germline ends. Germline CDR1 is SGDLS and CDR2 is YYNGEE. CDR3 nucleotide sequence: TGTGCCAGCAGCGTTCAGGGTAAGGGAAATGAGCAGTTCTTC. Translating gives CASSVQGKGNEQFF.

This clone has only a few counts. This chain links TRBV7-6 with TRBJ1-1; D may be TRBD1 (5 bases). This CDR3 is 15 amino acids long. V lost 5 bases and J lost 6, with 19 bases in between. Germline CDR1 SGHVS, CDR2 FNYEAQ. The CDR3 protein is CASSLSGQPWAEAFF. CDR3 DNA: TGTGCCAGCAGCCTCTCAGGACAACCATGGGCTGAAGCTTTCTTT.

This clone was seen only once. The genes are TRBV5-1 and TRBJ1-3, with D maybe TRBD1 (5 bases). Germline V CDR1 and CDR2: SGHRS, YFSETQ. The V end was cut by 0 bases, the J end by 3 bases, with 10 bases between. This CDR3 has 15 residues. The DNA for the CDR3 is TGCGCCAGCAGCTTGGCAGGGCTTGATGGAAACACCATATATTTT. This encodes CASSLAGLDGNTIYF. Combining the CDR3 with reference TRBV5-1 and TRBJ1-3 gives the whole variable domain KAGVTQTPRYLIKTRGQQVTLSCSPISGHRSVSWYQQTPGQGLQFLFEYFSETQRNKGNFPGRFSGRQFSNSRSEMNVSTLELGDSALYLCASSLAGLDGNTIYFGEGSWLTVV.

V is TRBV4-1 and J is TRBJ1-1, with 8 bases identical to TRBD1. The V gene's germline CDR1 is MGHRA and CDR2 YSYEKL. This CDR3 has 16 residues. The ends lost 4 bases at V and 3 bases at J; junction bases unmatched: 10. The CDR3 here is CASSPTPGQGYTEAFF. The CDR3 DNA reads TGCGCCAGCAGCCCTACGCCAGGACAGGGATACACTGAAGCTTTCTTT.

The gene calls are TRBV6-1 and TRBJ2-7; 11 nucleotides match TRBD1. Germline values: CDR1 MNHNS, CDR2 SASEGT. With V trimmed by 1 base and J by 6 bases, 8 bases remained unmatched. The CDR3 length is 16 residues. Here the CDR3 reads CASSEDPGTGGSEQYF. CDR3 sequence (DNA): TGTGCCAGCAGTGAAGATCCCGGGACAGGGGGTAGCGAGCAGTACTTC.

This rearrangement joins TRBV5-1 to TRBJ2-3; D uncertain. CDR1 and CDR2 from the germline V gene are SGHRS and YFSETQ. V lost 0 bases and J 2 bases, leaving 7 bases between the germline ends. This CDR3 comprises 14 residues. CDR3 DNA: TGCGCCAGCAGCTTGGGGTCAGACACAGATACGCAGTATTTT. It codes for CASSLGSDTDTQYF.

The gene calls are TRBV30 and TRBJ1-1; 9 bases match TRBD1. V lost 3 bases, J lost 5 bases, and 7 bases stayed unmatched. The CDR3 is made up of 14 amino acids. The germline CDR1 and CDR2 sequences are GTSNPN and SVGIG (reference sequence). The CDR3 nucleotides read TGTGCCTGGAGCTCGGACAGGGGAACGACTGAAGCTTTCTTT. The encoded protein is CAWSSDRGTTEAFF.

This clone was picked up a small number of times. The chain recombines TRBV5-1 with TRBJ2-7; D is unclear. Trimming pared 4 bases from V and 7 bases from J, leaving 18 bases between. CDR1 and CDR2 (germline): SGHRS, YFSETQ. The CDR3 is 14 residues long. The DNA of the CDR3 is TGCGCCAGCAGCCCAGGCGGACCGACGACTGAGCAGTACTTC. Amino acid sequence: CASSPGGPTTEQYF. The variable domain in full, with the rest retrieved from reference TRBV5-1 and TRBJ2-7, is KAGVTQTPRYLIKTRGQQVTLSCSPISGHRSVSWYQQTPGQGLQFLFEYFSETQRNKGNFPGRFSGRQFSNSRSEMNVSTLELGDSALYLCASSPGGPTTEQYFGPGTRLTVT.

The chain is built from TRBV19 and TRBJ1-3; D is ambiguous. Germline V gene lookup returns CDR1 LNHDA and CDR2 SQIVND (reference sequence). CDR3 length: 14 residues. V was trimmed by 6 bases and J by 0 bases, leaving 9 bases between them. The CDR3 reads CASSYGASGNTIYF. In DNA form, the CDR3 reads TGTGCCAGTAGCTACGGAGCCTCTGGAAACACCATATATTTT.

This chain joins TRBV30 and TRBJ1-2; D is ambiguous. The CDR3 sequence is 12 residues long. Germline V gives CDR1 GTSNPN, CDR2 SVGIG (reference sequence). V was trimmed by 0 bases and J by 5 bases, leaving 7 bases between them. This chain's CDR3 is CAWSVLGYGYTF. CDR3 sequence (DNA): TGTGCCTGGAGTGTACTTGGGTATGGCTACACCTTC.

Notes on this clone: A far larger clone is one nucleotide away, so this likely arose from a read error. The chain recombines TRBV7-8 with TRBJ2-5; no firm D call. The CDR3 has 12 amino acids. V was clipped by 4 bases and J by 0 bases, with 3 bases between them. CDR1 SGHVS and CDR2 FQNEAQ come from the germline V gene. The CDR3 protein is CASSSYQETQYF. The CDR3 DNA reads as TGTGCCAGCAGCTCGTACCAAGAGACCCAGTACTTC.

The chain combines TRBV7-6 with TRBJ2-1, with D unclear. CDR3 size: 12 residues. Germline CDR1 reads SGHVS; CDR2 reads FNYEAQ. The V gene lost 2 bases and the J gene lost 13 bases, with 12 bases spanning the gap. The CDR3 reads CASSLRSGYQFF. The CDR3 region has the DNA TGTGCCAGCAGCTTAAGGTCAGGATATCAGTTCTTC.

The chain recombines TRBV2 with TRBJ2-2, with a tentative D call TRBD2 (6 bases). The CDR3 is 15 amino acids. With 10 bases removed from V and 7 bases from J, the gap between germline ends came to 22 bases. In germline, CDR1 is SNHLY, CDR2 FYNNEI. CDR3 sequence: CATAALASVIGELFF. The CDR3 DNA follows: TGTGCCACAGCTGCATTGGCTAGCGTGATCGGGGAGCTGTTTTTT.

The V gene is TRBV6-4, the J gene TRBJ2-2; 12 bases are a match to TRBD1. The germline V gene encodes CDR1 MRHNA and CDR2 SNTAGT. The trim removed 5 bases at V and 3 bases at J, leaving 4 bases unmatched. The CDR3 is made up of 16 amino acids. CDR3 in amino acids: CASSPGQGADTGELFF. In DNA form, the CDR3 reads TGTGCCAGCAGTCCGGGACAGGGGGCTGACACCGGGGAGCTGTTTTTT.

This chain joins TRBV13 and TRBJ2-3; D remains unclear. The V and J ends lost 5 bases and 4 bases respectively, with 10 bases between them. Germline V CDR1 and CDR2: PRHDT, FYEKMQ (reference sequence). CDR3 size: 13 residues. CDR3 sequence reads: CASSPRTADTQYF. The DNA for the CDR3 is TGTGCCAGCAGCCCCCGCACAGCAGATACGCAGTATTTT.

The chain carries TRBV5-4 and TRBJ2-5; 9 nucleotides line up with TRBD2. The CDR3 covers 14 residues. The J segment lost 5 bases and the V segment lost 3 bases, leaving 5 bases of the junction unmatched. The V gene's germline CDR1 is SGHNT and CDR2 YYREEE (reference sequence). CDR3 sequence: CASSSWTSAETQYF. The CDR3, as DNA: TGTGCCAGCAGCTCATGGACTAGCGCTGAGACCCAGTACTTC.

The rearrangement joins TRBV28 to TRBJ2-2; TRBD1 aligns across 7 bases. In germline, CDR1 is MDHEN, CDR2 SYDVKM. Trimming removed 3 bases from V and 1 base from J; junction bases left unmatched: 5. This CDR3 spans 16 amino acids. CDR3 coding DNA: TGTGCCAGCAGTTTTAGCAGGACAGGGAACACCGGGGAGCTGTTTTTT. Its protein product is CASSFSRTGNTGELFF.

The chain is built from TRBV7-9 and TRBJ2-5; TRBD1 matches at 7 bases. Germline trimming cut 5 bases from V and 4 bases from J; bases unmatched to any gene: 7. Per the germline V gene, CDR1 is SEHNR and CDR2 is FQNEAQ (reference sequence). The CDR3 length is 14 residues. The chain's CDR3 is CASSPTGMAETQYF. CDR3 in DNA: TGTGCCAGCAGCCCGACAGGGATGGCAGAGACCCAGTACTTC.

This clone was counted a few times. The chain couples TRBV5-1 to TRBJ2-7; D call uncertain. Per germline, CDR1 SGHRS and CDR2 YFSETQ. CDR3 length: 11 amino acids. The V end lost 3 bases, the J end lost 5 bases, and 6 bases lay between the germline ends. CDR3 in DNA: TGCGCCAGCAGCTCCCTGCACGAGCAGTACTTC. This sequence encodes CASSSLHEQYF.

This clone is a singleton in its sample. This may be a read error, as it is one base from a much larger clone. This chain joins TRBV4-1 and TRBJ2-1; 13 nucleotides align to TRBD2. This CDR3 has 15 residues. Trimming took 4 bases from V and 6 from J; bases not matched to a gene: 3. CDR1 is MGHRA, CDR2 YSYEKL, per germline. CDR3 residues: CASSPGTSGTNEQFF. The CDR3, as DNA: TGCGCCAGCAGCCCCGGGACTAGCGGGACCAATGAGCAGTTCTTC.

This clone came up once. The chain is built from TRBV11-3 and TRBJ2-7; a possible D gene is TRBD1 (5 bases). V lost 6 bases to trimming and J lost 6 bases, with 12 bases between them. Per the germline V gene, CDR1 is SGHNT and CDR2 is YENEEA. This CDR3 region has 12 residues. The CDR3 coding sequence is TGTGCCAGCAGTCTAAGTACAGGCGAGCAGTACTTC. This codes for CASSLSTGEQYF.

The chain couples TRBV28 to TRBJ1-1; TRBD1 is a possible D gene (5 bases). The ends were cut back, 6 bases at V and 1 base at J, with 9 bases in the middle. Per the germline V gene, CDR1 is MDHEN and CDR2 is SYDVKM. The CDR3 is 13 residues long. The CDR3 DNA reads TGTGCCAGCAGGGAGAGGGGGAACACTGAAGCTTTCTTT. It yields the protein CASRERGNTEAFF.

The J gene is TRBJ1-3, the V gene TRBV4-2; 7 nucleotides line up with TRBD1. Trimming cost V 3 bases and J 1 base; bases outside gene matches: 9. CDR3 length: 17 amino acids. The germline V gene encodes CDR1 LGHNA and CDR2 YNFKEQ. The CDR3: CASSQPDRDFSGNTIYF. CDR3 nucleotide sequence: TGTGCCAGCAGCCAGCCCGACAGGGACTTTTCTGGAAACACCATATATTTT.